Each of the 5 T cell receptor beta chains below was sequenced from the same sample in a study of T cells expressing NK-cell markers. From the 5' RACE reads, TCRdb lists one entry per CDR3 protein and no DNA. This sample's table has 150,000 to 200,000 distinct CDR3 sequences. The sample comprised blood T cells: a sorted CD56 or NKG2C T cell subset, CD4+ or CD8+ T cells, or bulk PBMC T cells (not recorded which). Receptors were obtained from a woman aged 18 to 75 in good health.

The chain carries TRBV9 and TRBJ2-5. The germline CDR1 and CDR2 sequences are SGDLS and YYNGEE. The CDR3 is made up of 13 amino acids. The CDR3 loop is CASSVGPAETQYF.

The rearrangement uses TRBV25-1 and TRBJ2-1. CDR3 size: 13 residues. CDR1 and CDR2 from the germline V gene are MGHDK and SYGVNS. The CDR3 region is CASSTVKWNEQFF.

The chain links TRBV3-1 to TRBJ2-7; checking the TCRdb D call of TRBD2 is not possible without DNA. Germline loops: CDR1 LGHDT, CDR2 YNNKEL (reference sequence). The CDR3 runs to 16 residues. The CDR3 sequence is CASSQELLAYTYEQYF.

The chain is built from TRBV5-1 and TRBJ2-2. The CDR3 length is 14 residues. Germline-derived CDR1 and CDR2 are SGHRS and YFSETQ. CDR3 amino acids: CASSLEAVVGELFF.

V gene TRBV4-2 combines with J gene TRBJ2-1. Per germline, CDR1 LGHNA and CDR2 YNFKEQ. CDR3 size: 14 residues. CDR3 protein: CASSQEGTRNEQFF.